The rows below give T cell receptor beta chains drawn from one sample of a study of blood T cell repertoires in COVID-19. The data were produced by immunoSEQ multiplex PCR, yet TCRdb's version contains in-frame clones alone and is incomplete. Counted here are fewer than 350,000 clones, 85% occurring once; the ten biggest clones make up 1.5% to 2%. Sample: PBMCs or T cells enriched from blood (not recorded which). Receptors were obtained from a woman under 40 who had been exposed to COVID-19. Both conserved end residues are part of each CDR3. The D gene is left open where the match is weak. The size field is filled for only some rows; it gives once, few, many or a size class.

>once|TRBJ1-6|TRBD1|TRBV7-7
TGTGCTAGCAGCTTAACGAAAGACAGGGAATGGGATAATTCACCCCTCCACTTT
CASSLTKDREWDNSPLHF
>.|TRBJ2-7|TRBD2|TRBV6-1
TGTGCCAGCAGAGAAACTAGCGGGAAACGCCTCTACGAGCAGTACTTC
CASRETSGKRLYEQYF
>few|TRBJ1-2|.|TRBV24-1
TGTGCCACCAGTTTAGCCCCGGACAATGGCTACACCTTC
CATSLAPDNGYTF
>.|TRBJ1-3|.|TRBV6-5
TGTGCCAGCAGTCTCAGGGCCGGTGGAAACACCATATATTTT
CASSLRAGGNTIYF
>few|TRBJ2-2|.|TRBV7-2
TGTGCCAGCAGCCACGAGGGGGCCGGGGAGCTGTTTTTT
CASSHEGAGELFF
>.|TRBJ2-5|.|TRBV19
TGTGCCAGTAGTCAGGGTTTTGGGGAGACCCAGTACTTC
CASSQGFGETQYF
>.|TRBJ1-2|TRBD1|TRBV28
TGTGCCAGCAAACCCACAGGGGGGGGCTACACCTTC
CASKPTGGGYTF
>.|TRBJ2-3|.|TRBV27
TGTGCCAGCAGTTTTGAGGGGGGGCTGGGCACAGATACGCAGTATTTT
CASSFEGGLGTDTQYF
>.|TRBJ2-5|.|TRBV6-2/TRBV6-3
TGTGCCAGCAGTTACTCGTCAAACCAAGAGACCCAGTACTTC
CASSYSSNQETQYF
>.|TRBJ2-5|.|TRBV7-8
TGTGCCAGCAGCTTAGCCGGTAGTACCGTGTTAGAGACCCAGTACTTC
CASSLAGSTVLETQYF
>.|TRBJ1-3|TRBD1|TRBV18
TGTGCCAGCTCACCCGAGGGGGCATCTGGAAACACCATATATTTT
CASSPEGASGNTIYF
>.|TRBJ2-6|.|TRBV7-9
TGTGCCAGCAGCTCACAGGGTCCTGGGGCCAACGTCCTGACTTTC
CASSSQGPGANVLTF
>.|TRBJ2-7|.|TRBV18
TGTGCCAGCTCACCACCAGGGGCTTCCTACGAGCAGTACTTC
CASSPPGASYEQYF
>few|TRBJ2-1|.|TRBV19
TGTGCCAGTAGCCTACGAGGCGATGAGCAGTTCTTC
CASSLRGDEQFF
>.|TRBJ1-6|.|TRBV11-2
TGTGCCAGCAGCCCAGGAGCGGGTCATAGCTCCTATAATTCACCCCTCCACTTT
CASSPGAGHSSYNSPLHF
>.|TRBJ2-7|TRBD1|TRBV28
TGTGCCACATCCCCTGGGGACAGTGGTTTCTACGAGCAGTACTTC
CATSPGDSGFYEQYF
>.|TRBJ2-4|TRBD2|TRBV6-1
TGTGCCAGCAGTGAATACGGGGGGGCGGCCAAAAACATTCAGTACTTC
CASSEYGGAAKNIQYF
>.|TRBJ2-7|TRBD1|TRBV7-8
TGTGCCAGCAGCGAGCCTTTAAGGACAGGGTCCCACGAGCAGTACTTC
CASSEPLRTGSHEQYF
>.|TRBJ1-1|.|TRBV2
TGTGCCAGCAGGACTGACGGACAGTTAGAGTTTGAAGCTTTCTTT
CASRTDGQLEFEAFF
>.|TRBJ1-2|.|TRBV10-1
TGCGCCAGCAGACAGAGACCCCTGCCTAGGCCGGGAGGCTACACCTTC
CASRQRPLPRPGGYTF
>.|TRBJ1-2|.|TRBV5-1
TGCGCCAGCAGCTTGAGCACAGGGCTCTCTAACTATGGCTACACCTTC
CASSLSTGLSNYGYTF
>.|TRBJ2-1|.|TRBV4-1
TGCGCCAGCAGCCAAGGGAGGTCTAGCGCAAATGAGCAGTTCTTC
CASSQGRSSANEQFF
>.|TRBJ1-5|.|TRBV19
TGTGCCAGTAGTATAGGGGCAGGGATTGGGCAGCCCCAGCATTTT
CASSIGAGIGQPQHF
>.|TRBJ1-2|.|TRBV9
TGTGCCAGCAGCCCTCAGACCCGGGAGGGTGGCTACACCTTC
CASSPQTREGGYTF
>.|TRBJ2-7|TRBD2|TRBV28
TGTGCCAGCAGGGGCGGGACTAGCGGGAGTGAGCAGTACTTC
CASRGGTSGSEQYF
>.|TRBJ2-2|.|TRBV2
TGTGCCAGCTTTGAGGGACACCACGCCAGGGAGCTGTTTTTT
CASFEGHHARELFF
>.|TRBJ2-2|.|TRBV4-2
TGTGCCAGCAGCGAAGCACACGGGAGTCACCTGTCGAACACCGGGGAGCTGTTTTTT
CASSEAHGSHLSNTGELFF